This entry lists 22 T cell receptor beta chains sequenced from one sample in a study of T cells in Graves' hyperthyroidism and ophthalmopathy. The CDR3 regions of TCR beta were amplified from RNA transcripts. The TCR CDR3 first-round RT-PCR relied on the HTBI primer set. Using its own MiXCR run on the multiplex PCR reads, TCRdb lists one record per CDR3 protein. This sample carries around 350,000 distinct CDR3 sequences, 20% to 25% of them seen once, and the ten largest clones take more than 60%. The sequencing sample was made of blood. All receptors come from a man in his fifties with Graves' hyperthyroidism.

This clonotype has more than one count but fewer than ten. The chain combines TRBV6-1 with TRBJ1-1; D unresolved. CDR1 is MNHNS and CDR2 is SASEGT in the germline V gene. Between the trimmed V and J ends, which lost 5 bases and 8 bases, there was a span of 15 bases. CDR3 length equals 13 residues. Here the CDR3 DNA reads TGTGCCAGCAGTTCCGCCACGGGCAGCGAAGCTTTCTTT. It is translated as CASSSATGSEAFF.

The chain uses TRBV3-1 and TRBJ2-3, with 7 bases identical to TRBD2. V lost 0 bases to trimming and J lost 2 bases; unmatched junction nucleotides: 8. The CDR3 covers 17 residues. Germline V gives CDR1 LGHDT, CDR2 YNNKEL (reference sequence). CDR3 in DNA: TGTGCCAGCAGCCAAGATCTGGCGGGAGTTTTCACAGATACGCAGTATTTT. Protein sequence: CASSQDLAGVFTDTQYF.

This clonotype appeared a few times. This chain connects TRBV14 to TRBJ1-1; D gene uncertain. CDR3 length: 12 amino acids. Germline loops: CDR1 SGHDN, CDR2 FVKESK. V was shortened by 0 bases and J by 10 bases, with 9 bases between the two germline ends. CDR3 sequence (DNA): TGTGCCAGCAGCCAAGACCACGGGCGAGCTTTCTTT. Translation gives CASSQDHGRAFF. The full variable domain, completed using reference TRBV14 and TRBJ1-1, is EAGVTQFPSHSVIEKGQTVTLRCDPISGHDNLYWYRRVMGKEIKFLLHFVKESKQDESGMPNNRFLAERTGGTYSTLKVQPAELEDSGVYFCASSQDHGRAFFGQGTRLTVV.

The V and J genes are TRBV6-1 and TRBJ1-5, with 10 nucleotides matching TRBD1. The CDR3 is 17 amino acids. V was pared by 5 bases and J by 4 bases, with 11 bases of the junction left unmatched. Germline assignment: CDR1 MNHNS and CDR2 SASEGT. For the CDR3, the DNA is TGTGCCAGCAGTCGCCGGGACAGGGGATTCGGTAATCAGCCCCAGCATTTT. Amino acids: CASSRRDRGFGNQPQHF.

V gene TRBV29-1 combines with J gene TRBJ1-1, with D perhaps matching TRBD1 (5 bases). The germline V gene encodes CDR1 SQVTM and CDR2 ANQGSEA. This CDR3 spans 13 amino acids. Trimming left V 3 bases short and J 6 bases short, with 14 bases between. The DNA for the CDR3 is TGCAGCGTTGACTGGGGGGAGAGGGCTGAAGCTTTCTTT. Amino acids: CSVDWGERAEAFF.

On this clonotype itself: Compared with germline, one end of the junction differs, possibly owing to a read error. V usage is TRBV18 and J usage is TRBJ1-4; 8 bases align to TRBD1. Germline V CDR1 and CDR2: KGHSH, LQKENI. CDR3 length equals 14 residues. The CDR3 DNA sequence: TGTGCCAGCTCACCAAGGACAGGGAATGAAAACCTGTTTTTT. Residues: CASSPRTGNENLFF.

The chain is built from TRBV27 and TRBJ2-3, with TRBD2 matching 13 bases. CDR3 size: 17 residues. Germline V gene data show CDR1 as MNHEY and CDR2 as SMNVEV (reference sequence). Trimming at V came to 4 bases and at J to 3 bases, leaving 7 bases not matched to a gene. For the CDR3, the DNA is TGTGCCAGCAGTTCCAGACTAGCGGGGGGCACAACAGATACGCAGTATTTT. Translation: CASSSRLAGGTTDTQYF.

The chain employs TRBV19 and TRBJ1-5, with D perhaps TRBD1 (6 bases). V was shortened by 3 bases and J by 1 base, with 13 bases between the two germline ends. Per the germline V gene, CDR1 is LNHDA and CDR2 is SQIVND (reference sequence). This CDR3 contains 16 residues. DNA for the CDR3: TGTGCCAGTAGTATCATGGGGGGCGTAAGCAATCAGCCCCAGCATTTT. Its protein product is CASSIMGGVSNQPQHF.

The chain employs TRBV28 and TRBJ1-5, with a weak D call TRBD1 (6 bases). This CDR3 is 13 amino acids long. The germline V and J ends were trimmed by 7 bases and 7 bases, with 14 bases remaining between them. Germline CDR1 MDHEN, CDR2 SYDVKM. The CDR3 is CASTQQGGQPQHF. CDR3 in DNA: TGTGCCAGCACCCAACAGGGCGGGCAGCCCCAGCATTTT.

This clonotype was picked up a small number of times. CDR3 loop: CASSLSSGARTFF. CDR3 sequence (DNA): TGTGCCAGCAGCTTATCTTCCGGGGCCAGAACTTTCTTT. The V and J genes are TRBV7-6 and TRBJ1-1; D is possibly TRBD1 (5 bases). This CDR3 has 13 residues. V lost 2 bases and J 12 bases, leaving 16 bases between the germline ends. Germline CDR1 and CDR2: SGHVS and FNYEAQ.

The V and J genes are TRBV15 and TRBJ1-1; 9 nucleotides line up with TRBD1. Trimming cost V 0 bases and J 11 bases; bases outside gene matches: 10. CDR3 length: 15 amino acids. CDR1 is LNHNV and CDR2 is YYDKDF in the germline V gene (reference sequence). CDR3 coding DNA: TGTGCCACCAGCAGAGATCCCGGGACAGGGAAGGGGGCTTTCTTT. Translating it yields CATSRDPGTGKGAFF.

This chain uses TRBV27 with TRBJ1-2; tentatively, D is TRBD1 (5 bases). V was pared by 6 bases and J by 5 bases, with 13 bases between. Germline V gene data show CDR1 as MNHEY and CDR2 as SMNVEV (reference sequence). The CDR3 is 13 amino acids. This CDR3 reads CASSREGYYGYTF. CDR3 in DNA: TGTGCCAGCAGCAGAGAGGGGTATTATGGCTACACCTTC.

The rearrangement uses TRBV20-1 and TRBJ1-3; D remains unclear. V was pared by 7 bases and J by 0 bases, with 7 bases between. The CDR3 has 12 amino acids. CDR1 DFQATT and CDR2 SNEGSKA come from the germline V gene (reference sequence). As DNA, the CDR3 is TGCAGTGTGGAGAGCTCTGGAAACACCATATATTTT. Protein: CSVESSGNTIYF.

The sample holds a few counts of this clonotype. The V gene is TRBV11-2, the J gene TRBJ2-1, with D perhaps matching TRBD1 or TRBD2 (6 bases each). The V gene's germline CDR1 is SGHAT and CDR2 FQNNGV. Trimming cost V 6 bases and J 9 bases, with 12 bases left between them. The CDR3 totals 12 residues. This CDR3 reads CASRIEGGEQFF. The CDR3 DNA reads TGTGCCAGCAGGATCGAGGGGGGTGAGCAGTTCTTC.

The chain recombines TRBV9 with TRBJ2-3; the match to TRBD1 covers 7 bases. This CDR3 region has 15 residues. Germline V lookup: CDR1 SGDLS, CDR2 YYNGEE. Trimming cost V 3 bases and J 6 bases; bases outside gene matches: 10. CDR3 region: CASSETQGPDDTQYF. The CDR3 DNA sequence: TGTGCCAGCAGCGAGACACAGGGGCCCGACGATACGCAGTATTTT.

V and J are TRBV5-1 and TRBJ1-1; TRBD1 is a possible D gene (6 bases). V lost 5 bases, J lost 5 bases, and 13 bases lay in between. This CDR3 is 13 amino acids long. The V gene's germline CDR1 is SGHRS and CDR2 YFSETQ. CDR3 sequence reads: CASRQGGETEAFF. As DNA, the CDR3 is TGCGCCAGCAGGCAAGGGGGTGAGACTGAAGCTTTCTTT.

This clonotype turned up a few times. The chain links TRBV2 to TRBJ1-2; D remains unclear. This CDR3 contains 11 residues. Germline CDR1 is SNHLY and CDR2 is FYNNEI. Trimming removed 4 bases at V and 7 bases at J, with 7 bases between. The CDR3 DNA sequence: TGTGCCAGCAGTGGAACGAGTGGCTACACCTTC. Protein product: CASSGTSGYTF.

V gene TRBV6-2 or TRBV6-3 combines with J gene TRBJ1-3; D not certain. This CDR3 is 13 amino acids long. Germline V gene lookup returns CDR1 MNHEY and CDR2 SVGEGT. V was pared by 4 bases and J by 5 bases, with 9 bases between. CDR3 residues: CASSFKSRNTIYF. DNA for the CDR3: TGTGCCAGCAGTTTCAAGAGTCGAAACACCATATATTTT.

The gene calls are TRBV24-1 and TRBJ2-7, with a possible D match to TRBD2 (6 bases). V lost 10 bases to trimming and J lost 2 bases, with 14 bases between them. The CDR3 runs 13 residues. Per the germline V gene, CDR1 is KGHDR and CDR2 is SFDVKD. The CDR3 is CATRGGETYEQYF. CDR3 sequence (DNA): TGTGCCACGCGGGGCGGGGAGACCTACGAGCAGTACTTC.

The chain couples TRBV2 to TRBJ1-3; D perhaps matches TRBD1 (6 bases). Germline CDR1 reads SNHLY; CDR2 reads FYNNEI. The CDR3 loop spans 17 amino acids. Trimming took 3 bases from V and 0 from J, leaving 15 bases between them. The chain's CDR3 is CASSEDSYQSSGNTIYF. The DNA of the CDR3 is TGTGCCAGCAGTGAGGACAGCTACCAATCCTCTGGAAACACCATATATTTT.

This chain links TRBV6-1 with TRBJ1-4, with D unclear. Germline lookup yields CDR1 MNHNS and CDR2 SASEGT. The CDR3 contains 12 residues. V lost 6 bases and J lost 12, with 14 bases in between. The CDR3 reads CASRHLGTELFF. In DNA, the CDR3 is TGTGCCAGCAGACACCTTGGCACTGAACTGTTTTTT.

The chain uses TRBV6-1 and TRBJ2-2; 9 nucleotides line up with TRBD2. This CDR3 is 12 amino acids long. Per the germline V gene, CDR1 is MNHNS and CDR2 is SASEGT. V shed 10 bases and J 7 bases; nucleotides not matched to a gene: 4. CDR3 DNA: TGTGCCACCCGACTAGCGGTCGGGGAGCTGTTTTTT. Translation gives CATRLAVGELFF.